This is a list of T cell receptor beta chains from one sample in a study of metastatic and nonmetastatic thyroid tumors. TCRdb recomputed clones from the PCR reads via MiXCR. The table includes some 46,000 clones, roughly a quarter detected once. Sequenced sample: blood. The receptors stem from a male donor with papillary thyroid cancer or a benign thyroid nodule (not recorded which). Some clones in this sample may be carry-over from other donors' samples. The CDR3 runs from the conserved cysteine through the conserved F or W. The D gene is left open where the match is weak. The listing skips clone size in some rows; elsewhere it reads once, few, many or a size class.

v_gene,d_gene,len,abundance,j_gene,CDR3aa,CDR3nt
TRBV27,NA,15,few,TRBJ2-7,CASSLKPDTTYEQYF,TGTGCCAGCAGTTTAAAACCGGACACTACCTACGAGCAGTACTTC
TRBV6-2/TRBV6-3,TRBD1,15,NA,TRBJ1-2,CASGLQGTINYGYTF,TGTGCCAGCGGATTACAGGGGACTATTAACTATGGCTACACCTTC
TRBV6-1,TRBD1,14,few,TRBJ1-6,CASSIQGVFSPLHF,TGTGCCAGCAGTATTCAGGGGGTGTTTTCACCCCTCCACTTT
TRBV5-4,TRBD1,15,many,TRBJ1-1,CASSLDRGSSTEAFF,TGTGCCAGCAGCTTGGACAGGGGCTCTTCCACTGAAGCTTTCTTT
TRBV11-3,TRBD1,15,many,TRBJ2-7,CASSSGTGKPYEQYF,TGTGCCAGCAGCTCCGGGACAGGGAAACCCTACGAGCAGTACTTC
TRBV29-1,NA,12,many,TRBJ2-1,CSAGDGYNEQFF,TGCAGCGCCGGGGACGGCTACAATGAGCAGTTCTTC
TRBV6-1,NA,13,few,TRBJ1-1,CASSDLLLTEAFF,TGTGCCAGCAGTGACCTTCTTTTAACTGAAGCTTTCTTT
TRBV15,TRBD2,16,few,TRBJ2-1,CATSREASGRVRVQFF,TGTGCCACCAGCAGAGAGGCGAGCGGGAGGGTCCGGGTGCAGTTCTTC
TRBV7-7,NA,14,once,TRBJ2-2,CASSLRLNTGELFF,TGTGCTAGCAGCTTACGGCTAAACACCGGGGAGCTGTTTTTT
TRBV20-1,NA,13,NA,TRBJ1-5,CSASAGRDQPQHF,TGCAGTGCTAGCGCAGGGCGGGATCAGCCCCAGCATTTT
TRBV20-1,TRBD2,17,NA,TRBJ2-7,CSARGLAGRALDYEQYF,TGCAGTGCTAGAGGTCTAGCGGGAAGGGCTCTTGACTACGAGCAGTACTTC
TRBV28,TRBD1,14,few,TRBJ1-2,CASSIPGGASGYTF,TGTGCCAGCAGTATTCCAGGGGGCGCTTCTGGCTACACCTTC
TRBV11-2,NA,13,few,TRBJ1-2,CASSLPTGDGYTF,TGTGCCAGCAGCTTACCGACAGGCGATGGCTACACCTTC
TRBV28,TRBD1,15,medium-sized,TRBJ1-6,CASSSQGARGSPLHF,TGTGCCAGCAGCTCACAGGGGGCGCGAGGGTCACCCCTCCACTTT
TRBV30,TRBD2,15,NA,TRBJ2-1,CAWSRAGAMGGEQFF,TGTGCCTGGAGCCGGGCGGGAGCGATGGGGGGTGAGCAGTTCTTC
TRBV20-1,NA,12,many,TRBJ2-7,CSAKGPSYEQYF,TGCAGTGCCAAAGGGCCCTCCTACGAGCAGTACTTC
TRBV20-1,TRBD1,14,many,TRBJ1-1,CSASRQTGEVEAFF,TGCAGTGCTAGTCGCCAGACAGGGGAGGTTGAAGCTTTCTTT
TRBV30,TRBD2,13,few,TRBJ2-7,CAWSELAGREQYF,TGTGCCTGGAGTGAACTAGCGGGACGCGAGCAGTACTTC
TRBV20-1,NA,14,NA,TRBJ2-7,CSARDPSGPYEQYF,TGCAGTGCTAGAGACCCCTCAGGGCCCTACGAGCAGTACTTC
TRBV6-1,NA,15,NA,TRBJ2-5,CASSRSRGTQETQYF,TGTGCCAGCAGTAGATCCCGGGGGACACAAGAGACCCAGTACTTC
TRBV4-2,TRBD1,15,NA,TRBJ1-2,CASSQAGGAREGYTF,TGTGCCAGCAGCCAAGCAGGGGGGGCCAGGGAAGGCTACACCTTC
TRBV7-2,NA,15,many,TRBJ2-7,CASSNPPEASYEQYF,TGTGCCAGCTCCAATCCGCCGGAAGCCTCCTACGAGCAGTACTTC
TRBV6-6,NA,15,many,TRBJ2-2,CASSYSRANTGELFF,TGTGCCAGCAGTTACTCCAGGGCCAACACCGGGGAGCTGTTTTTT
TRBV6-2/TRBV6-3,NA,15,NA,TRBJ1-5,CASSYDRWNNQPQHF,TGTGCCAGCAGTTACGACCGCTGGAACAATCAGCCCCAGCATTTT
TRBV11-3,NA,14,many,TRBJ2-3,CASSLGRSTDTQYF,TGTGCCAGCAGCTTGGGACGTAGCACAGATACGCAGTATTTT
TRBV24-1,NA,14,many,TRBJ1-2,CATSDLGGNYGYTF,TGTGCCACCAGTGATTTGGGTGGAAACTATGGCTACACCTTC